The next 14 T cell receptor beta chains were all read from a single sample in a study of blood T cell repertoires in COVID-19. Repertoires were generated with immunoSEQ multiplex PCR, while TCRdb's copy carries only in-frame clones and drops some. This table holds a few hundred thousand clones, approximately 84% found once. Specimen: PBMCs or T cells enriched from blood (not recorded which). The receptor source for this set is a woman between 18 and 29 years old who had recovered from COVID-19.

The V and J genes are TRBV9 and TRBJ2-7, with 10 bases matching TRBD1. V lost 2 bases and J lost 6; bases outside the gene matches: 2. This CDR3 comprises 13 residues. Germline values: CDR1 SGDLS, CDR2 YYNGEE. Here the CDR3 DNA reads TGTGCCAGCAGCGTCGGGGACAGGGGCGAGCAGTACTTC. Translated, it gives CASSVGDRGEQYF.

This chain uses TRBV27 with TRBJ1-1; 8 positions agree with TRBD1. Germline CDR1 and CDR2: MNHEY and SMNVEV (reference sequence). The CDR3 has 16 residues. Trimming cost V 5 bases and J 0 bases; bases outside gene matches: 8. CDR3 amino acids: CASSRDRDRLNTEAFF. CDR3 bases: TGTGCCAGCAGTCGGGACCGGGACAGGTTGAACACTGAAGCTTTCTTT.

The chain recombines TRBV19 with TRBJ1-5, with 9 bases that match TRBD1. The CDR3 length is 17 residues. Germline lookup yields CDR1 LNHDA and CDR2 SQIVND (reference sequence). Trimming at V came to 5 bases and at J to 1 base, leaving 9 bases not matched to a gene. The DNA of the CDR3 is TGTGCCAGTAGTCCTACAGGGGGCAGTAGGAGCAATCAGCCCCAGCATTTT. This sequence encodes CASSPTGGSRSNQPQHF.

The rearrangement uses TRBV5-1 and TRBJ2-7, with a possible D match to TRBD1 (5 bases). The length of the CDR3 is 15 residues. Germline lookup yields CDR1 SGHRS and CDR2 YFSETQ. The ends were cut back, 3 bases at V and 3 bases at J, with 16 bases in the middle. CDR3 in DNA: TGCGCCAGCAGCTCGCAGGGTCAAAGGAACTACGAGCAGTACTTC. It is translated as CASSSQGQRNYEQYF.

With respect to this clone: The sample holds other DNA sequences that translate to the same CDR3. In DNA, the CDR3 is TGTGCCTGGAGTGCGGGGAACACTGAAGCTTTCTTT. This sequence encodes CAWSAGNTEAFF. This chain connects TRBV30 to TRBJ1-1; D is uncertain. This CDR3 comprises 12 residues. Trimming pared 1 base from V and 1 base from J, leaving 4 bases between. CDR1 is GTSNPN, CDR2 SVGIG, per germline (reference sequence).

This clone was seen just once. The chain uses TRBV30 and TRBJ1-5, with D tentatively TRBD1 (5 bases). The V end lost 0 bases, the J end lost 6 bases, and 9 bases lay between the germline ends. This CDR3 spans 13 amino acids. CDR1 is GTSNPN and CDR2 is SVGIG in the germline V gene (reference sequence). The CDR3 spells CAWSVDSSQPQHF. In nucleotides, the CDR3 is TGTGCCTGGAGTGTAGACAGTAGTCAGCCCCAGCATTTT.

V gene TRBV13 combines with J gene TRBJ2-1; D not resolved. The CDR3 has 17 residues. V lost 1 base, J lost 0 bases, and 13 bases lay in between. Germline assignment: CDR1 PRHDT and CDR2 FYEKMQ (reference sequence). CDR3 bases: TGTGCCAGCAGCTTAGCCTTTAGCTCCAGCTCCTACAATGAGCAGTTCTTC. Translating gives CASSLAFSSSSYNEQFF. Together with reference TRBV13 and TRBJ2-1, the CDR3 gives the full variable domain: AAGVIQSPRHLIKEKRETATLKCYPIPRHDTVYWYQQGPGQDPQFLISFYEKMQSDKGSIPDRFSAQQFSDYHSELNMSSLELGDSALYFCASSLAFSSSSYNEQFFGPGTRLTVL.

V usage is TRBV28 and J usage is TRBJ2-1, with TRBD1 as a possible D gene (6 bases). CDR1 MDHEN and CDR2 SYDVKM come from the germline V gene. Trimming shortened V by 4 bases and J by 15 bases, and 19 bases separated the two germline ends. This CDR3 has 13 amino acids. In DNA form, the CDR3 reads TGTGCCAGCAGTTCTCCCAGGGGCATGAGTGGGTTCTTC. This sequence encodes CASSSPRGMSGFF.

The chain uses TRBV2 and TRBJ2-3; 9 bases fit TRBD2. Germline V gene data show CDR1 as SNHLY and CDR2 as FYNNEI. This CDR3 is 15 amino acids long. J lost 5 bases, V lost 4 bases, and 7 bases had no gene match. The DNA of the CDR3 is TGTGCCAGCAGTGGAGGGCTAGCGGGGATAGATACGCAGTATTTT. Protein product: CASSGGLAGIDTQYF.

The chain recombines TRBV5-1 with TRBJ1-1; no definite D call. The CDR3 has 12 amino acids. V was pared by 1 base and J by 6 bases, with 7 bases between. Germline loops: CDR1 SGHRS, CDR2 YFSETQ. CDR3: CASSLNAAEAFF. CDR3 DNA sequence: TGCGCCAGCAGCTTGAATGCGGCTGAAGCTTTCTTT.

The V and J genes are TRBV18 and TRBJ1-1, with 9 bases fitting TRBD1. Germline assignment: CDR1 KGHSH and CDR2 LQKENI. This CDR3 has 13 residues. The V gene end was trimmed by 6 bases and the J gene end by 6 bases; junction bases not matched to a gene: 5. In DNA form, the CDR3 reads TGTGCCAGCTCCCTCCGGGACAGGGCTGAAGCTTTCTTT. This codes for CASSLRDRAEAFF.

This chain connects TRBV7-9 to TRBJ2-6; a possible D gene is TRBD1 (6 bases). V lost 7 bases and J 2 bases, leaving 15 bases between the germline ends. The CDR3 contains 16 residues. Germline V gene sequence: CDR1 SEHNR, CDR2 FQNEAQ (reference sequence). CDR3 DNA: TGTGCCAGCACCCCAGGGGCGGGTACTGGGGCCAACGTCCTGACTTTC. Its protein product is CASTPGAGTGANVLTF.

V gene TRBV9 combines with J gene TRBJ2-6; maybe TRBD1 (6 bases). The CDR3 consists of 17 residues. From germline, CDR1 is SGDLS and CDR2 YYNGEE. V was pared by 3 bases and J by 4 bases, with 17 bases between. DNA of the CDR3: TGTGCCAGCAGCGACCGGACAGTCCAAGCGGGGGCCAACGTCCTGACTTTC. This translates into CASSDRTVQAGANVLTF.

V is TRBV10-3 and J is TRBJ2-7; TRBD2 matches 10 bases. Germline V lookup: CDR1 ENHRY, CDR2 SYGVKD. Trimming cost V 6 bases and J 3 bases; bases outside gene matches: 8. CDR3 length equals 15 residues. The CDR3 reads CAIRGTSAKVYEQYF. CDR3 nucleotides: TGTGCCATCAGGGGGACTAGCGCCAAGGTCTACGAGCAGTACTTC.